The 25 T cell receptor beta chains below were found in one sample sequenced in a study of blood T cell repertoires in COVID-19 (dated by TCRdb to the early 2020s). Receptors were amplified or captured by the immunoSEQ multiplex PCR assay. Not all clones reach the TCRdb copy of this immuneACCESS table, which keeps in-frame sequences only. Checked studies attribute under half of the gap to unresolved V genes and leave the rest unexplained. Counted in this sample were about 400,000 clones; approximately 86% of them appeared once. The top ten constitute less than 3.5% of the sample. Sequencing input: peripheral blood. The receptors come from a human donor in a cohort sampled during active COVID-19.

This clone was observed a single time. The rearrangement joins TRBV6-5 to TRBJ2-2, with D maybe TRBD2 (7 bases). The CDR3 is 15 residues long. V was cut by 2 bases and J by 7 bases, with 14 bases left in between. CDR1 is MNHEY, CDR2 SVGAGI, per germline. CDR3 sequence (DNA): TGTGCCAGCAGTTACGAGGGGGGGCTTGACGGGGAGCTGTTTTTT. Its protein product is CASSYEGGLDGELFF.

V gene TRBV9 combines with J gene TRBJ2-7; 12 bases map to TRBD2. The length of the CDR3 is 15 residues. The ends lost 4 bases at V and 7 bases at J; junction bases unmatched: 9. Germline-derived CDR1 and CDR2 are SGDLS and YYNGEE. The CDR3 here is CASSPLAGGLGEQYF. The CDR3 DNA reads as TGTGCCAGCAGCCCCCTAGCGGGAGGGCTAGGGGAGCAGTACTTC.

The rearrangement uses TRBV7-8 and TRBJ2-2, with D hard to call. Trimming cost V 5 bases and J 6 bases, with 10 bases left between them. The CDR3 is 13 amino acids. Germline V gives CDR1 SGHVS, CDR2 FQNEAQ. This chain's CDR3 is CASSPIEAGELFF. The CDR3 bases are TGTGCCAGCAGCCCCATCGAGGCCGGGGAGCTGTTTTTT. Full variable domain (remainder filled in from reference TRBV7-8 and TRBJ2-2): GAGVSQSPRYKVAKRGQDVALRCDPISGHVSLFWYQQALGQGPEFLTYFQNEAQLDKSGLPSDRFFAERPEGSVSTLKIQRTQQEDSAVYLCASSPIEAGELFFGEGSRLTVL.

CDR3: CASSWDGGRDTGELFF. CDR3 DNA: TGTGCCAGCAGCTGGGACGGGGGGCGTGACACCGGGGAGCTGTTTTTT. The chain couples TRBV5-4 to TRBJ2-2; possibly TRBD2 for D (7 bases). The CDR3 is made up of 16 amino acids. CDR1 SGHNT and CDR2 YYREEE come from the germline V gene (reference sequence). V lost 3 bases, J lost 3 bases, and 15 bases lay in between.

This chain uses TRBV2 with TRBJ2-7, with 7 bases that match TRBD1. This CDR3 contains 14 residues. The V gene end was trimmed by 7 bases and the J gene end by 2 bases; junction bases not matched to a gene: 8. Germline CDR1 reads SNHLY; CDR2 reads FYNNEI. The CDR3 loop reads CASTRTGGTYEQYF. CDR3 DNA: TGTGCCAGCACTAGGACAGGTGGGACCTACGAGCAGTACTTC.

V is TRBV5-6 and J is TRBJ1-1; weak D call: TRBD1 (5 bases). Germline CDR1 reads SGHDT; CDR2 reads YYEEEE. The CDR3 extends over 13 amino acids. Trimming shortened V by 1 base and J by 3 bases, and 7 bases separated the two germline ends. As DNA, the CDR3 is TGTGCCAGCAGCTTGTTAGGGGACACTGAAGCTTTCTTT. Translation: CASSLLGDTEAFF.

In nucleotides, the CDR3 is TGCGCCAGCAGTCAATCCCGGGACTCGTATTTCTTTTACAATGAGCAGTTCTTC. As protein: CASSQSRDSYFFYNEQFF. The chain employs TRBV23-1 and TRBJ2-1; D is perhaps TRBD2 (6 bases). TRBV23-1 is an ORF; its function is uncertain. Trimming took 0 bases from V and 4 from J, leaving 19 bases between them. The CDR3 runs to 18 residues.

This chain uses TRBV27 with TRBJ1-1; D is uncertain. Germline V CDR1 and CDR2: MNHEY, SMNVEV (reference sequence). CDR3 length: 14 amino acids. Trimming shortened V by 4 bases and J by 0 bases, and 9 bases separated the two germline ends. CDR3 DNA: TGTGCCAGCAGTTCACATGGCTTGAACACTGAAGCTTTCTTT. Translation gives CASSSHGLNTEAFF.

The chain combines TRBV19 with TRBJ2-7, with D perhaps TRBD1 (5 bases). V lost 1 base to trimming and J lost 3 bases, with 7 bases between them. CDR3 length: 13 residues. Germline V CDR1 and CDR2: LNHDA, SQIVND (reference sequence). CDR3: CASSIGGRYEQYF. For the CDR3, the DNA is TGTGCCAGTAGTATAGGGGGCCGCTACGAGCAGTACTTC.

This chain joins TRBV7-3 and TRBJ2-2; 9 nucleotides agree with TRBD2. Per germline, CDR1 SGHTA and CDR2 FQGTGA. CDR3 length: 17 amino acids. The J segment lost 3 bases and the V segment lost 0 bases, leaving 5 bases of the junction unmatched. The CDR3 nucleotides are TGTGCCAGCAGCTTAACCGTAGCGGGAGCTCACACCGGGGAGCTGTTTTTT. Translation gives CASSLTVAGAHTGELFF.

This chain connects TRBV11-2 to TRBJ1-2, with 12 positions matching TRBD1. This CDR3 has 17 amino acids. Per germline, CDR1 SGHAT and CDR2 FQNNGV. The J segment lost 3 bases and the V segment lost 1 base, leaving 6 bases of the junction unmatched. The CDR3 protein is CASSLVWDRGRDYGYTF. The CDR3 region has the DNA TGTGCCAGCAGCTTAGTCTGGGACAGGGGGCGCGACTATGGCTACACCTTC.

This clone was detected only once. The V call is TRBV10-3, the J call TRBJ1-2; 7 positions match TRBD1. Germline CDR1 is ENHRY and CDR2 is SYGVKD. The CDR3 length is 16 residues. The V gene end was trimmed by 10 bases and the J gene end by 2 bases; junction bases not matched to a gene: 16. The CDR3 DNA reads as TGTGCCACAAATGGGAACCGGGACAGTGAAAACTATGGCTACACCTTC. This gives the protein CATNGNRDSENYGYTF.

This clone occurred once. The chain has TRBV24-1 and TRBJ2-1; 11 nucleotides align to TRBD2. The CDR3 consists of 16 residues. J lost 2 bases, V lost 4 bases, and 3 bases had no gene match. Germline V gives CDR1 KGHDR, CDR2 SFDVKD. The CDR3 loop reads CATSDETSGTYNEQFF. DNA of the CDR3: TGTGCCACCAGTGACGAGACTAGCGGGACCTACAATGAGCAGTTCTTC.

The chain employs TRBV19 and TRBJ1-2, with 7 bases fitting TRBD1. The CDR3 runs to 14 residues. The germline CDR1 and CDR2 sequences are LNHDA and SQIVND (reference sequence). The trim removed 0 bases at V and 4 bases at J, leaving 2 bases unmatched. The CDR3 DNA sequence: TGTGCCAGTAGTATAGATGGGACAGTCTATGGCTACACCTTC. Its protein product is CASSIDGTVYGYTF.

The CDR3 is CASRGLAGPSSYEQYF. For the CDR3, the DNA is TGTGCCAGCAGGGGACTAGCGGGGCCGAGCTCCTACGAGCAGTACTTC. The chain is built from TRBV7-2 and TRBJ2-7, with TRBD2 identical over 13 bases. V dropped 6 bases and J dropped 0; count of bases not matched to a gene: 5. CDR3 size: 16 residues. The germline V gene encodes CDR1 SGHTA and CDR2 FQGNSA.

The chain has TRBV19 and TRBJ1-2; no firm D call. The CDR3 loop spans 13 amino acids. The germline V gene has CDR1 LNHDA and CDR2 SQIVND (reference sequence). The V end was cut by 4 bases, the J end by 6 bases, with 12 bases between. CDR3 amino acids: CASSTSREDGYTF. The DNA of the CDR3 is TGTGCCAGTAGTACCTCGAGGGAGGATGGCTACACCTTC.

The V gene is TRBV5-8, the J gene TRBJ2-3; 12 nucleotides agree with TRBD2. Looked up from germline, CDR1 is SGHTS and CDR2 is YDEGEE. V shed 4 bases and J 9 bases; nucleotides not matched to a gene: 6. CDR3 length: 14 residues. The CDR3, as DNA: TGTGCCAGCAGCAGGATAGGACTAGCGGGAACGCAGTATTTT. It encodes CASSRIGLAGTQYF.

The rearrangement uses TRBV6-5 and TRBJ1-2; TRBD1 matches at 8 bases. Trimming removed 8 bases from V and 8 bases from J; junction bases left unmatched: 13. This CDR3 is built from 14 residues. Looked up from germline, CDR1 is MNHEY and CDR2 is SVGAGI. CDR3 region: CASGQPGGVRGYTF. CDR3 coding DNA: TGTGCCAGCGGCCAGCCAGGGGGCGTGAGGGGCTACACCTTC.

This chain connects TRBV6-4 to TRBJ2-7; TRBD2 agrees at 9 bases. CDR1 MRHNA and CDR2 SNTAGT come from the germline V gene. J gave up 3 bases and V 2 bases, and 8 bases lay outside the gene matches. There are 16 residues in the CDR3. CDR3 sequence: CASSDLPGTSLYEQYF. The CDR3 bases are TGTGCCAGCAGTGACCTCCCCGGGACTAGCCTCTACGAGCAGTACTTC.

This clone was seen more than once but under ten times. This chain connects TRBV5-1 to TRBJ1-6; no reliable D call. The CDR3 totals 12 residues. The germline gives CDR1 SGHRS, CDR2 YFSETQ. V was clipped by 1 base and J by 12 bases, with 8 bases between them. CDR3 sequence (DNA): TGCGCCAGCAGCTTGTCCCCGGGACCCCTCCACTTT. It translates to CASSLSPGPLHF.

This chain joins TRBV7-6 and TRBJ2-1, with D possibly TRBD2 on 6 matching bases. Trimming shortened V by 4 bases and J by 4 bases, and 14 bases separated the two germline ends. Germline V gene data show CDR1 as SGHVS and CDR2 as FNYEAQ. The CDR3 runs 15 residues. The CDR3 protein is CASSSLAGTYNEQFF. The DNA for the CDR3 is TGTGCCAGCAGCTCGCTCGCGGGGACGTACAATGAGCAGTTCTTC.

The V and J genes are TRBV5-1 and TRBJ2-1; 8 bases are a match to TRBD1. The CDR3 totals 14 residues. Germline CDR1 is SGHRS and CDR2 is YFSETQ. V lost 7 bases, J lost 2 bases, and 5 bases stayed unmatched. The DNA for the CDR3 is TGCGCCAGCTCCCAGGACAGGGCCTACAATGAGCAGTTCTTC. Amino acids: CASSQDRAYNEQFF.

This chain connects TRBV7-6 to TRBJ2-2, with 8 positions matching TRBD1. The junction had 8 bases not matched to a gene; V was cut back by 1 base and J by 7 bases. CDR1 is SGHVS, CDR2 FNYEAQ, per germline. The CDR3 consists of 16 residues. The CDR3 protein is CASSLVQGAQGGELFF. The CDR3 nucleotides are TGTGCCAGCAGCTTAGTGCAGGGGGCGCAAGGCGGGGAGCTGTTTTTT.

This chain connects TRBV28 to TRBJ1-2; 8 bases are a match to TRBD1. Germline CDR1 and CDR2: MDHEN and SYDVKM. The CDR3 is 13 amino acids. J gave up 6 bases and V 6 bases, and 6 bases lay outside the gene matches. CDR3 bases: TGTGCCAGCAGGCGGACAGGGCTAAATGGCTACACCTTC. Translation: CASRRTGLNGYTF.

This clone showed up just a few times. The chain is built from TRBV25-1 and TRBJ2-7; a weak D match, TRBD1 (6 bases). Germline lookup yields CDR1 MGHDK and CDR2 SYGVNS. The CDR3 is made up of 13 amino acids. V lost 4 bases and J 6 bases, leaving 13 bases between the germline ends. As DNA, the CDR3 is TGTGCCAGCAGTGCCCGGGACATACGCGAGCAGTACTTC. The encoded protein is CASSARDIREQYF.